These 30 T cell receptor beta chains were sequenced from one sample in a study of cytomegalovirus exposure and HLA in healthy donors. Primers: 60 Vbeta forward and 13 Jbeta reverse. Clones were read by immunoSEQ multiplex PCR, and TCRdb kept only the in-frame ones, dropping some. Among around 170,000 clones listed, 75% to 85% were seen once. Input material: PBMCs. The receptor set was obtained from a young woman in good health and CMV-seronegative.

This clone was picked up a small number of times. This rearrangement joins TRBV5-4 to TRBJ1-4; 8 bases are shared with TRBD1. From germline, CDR1 is SGHNT and CDR2 YYREEE (reference sequence). The CDR3 contains 16 residues. With V trimmed by 4 bases and J by 4 bases, 9 bases remained unmatched. CDR3 protein: CASSPDRGRRNEKLFF. In DNA form, the CDR3 reads TGTGCCAGCAGCCCCGACAGGGGCCGACGTAATGAAAAACTGTTTTTT.

The chain employs TRBV5-1 and TRBJ2-4; the D gene is possibly TRBD2 (5 bases). V lost 2 bases and J lost 2, with 11 bases in between. The CDR3 has 15 amino acids. Per the germline V gene, CDR1 is SGHRS and CDR2 is YFSETQ. CDR3 nucleotide sequence: TGCGCCAGCAGCTTAGTCGGGGTATCCAAAAACATTCAGTACTTC. Protein product: CASSLVGVSKNIQYF.

J is TRBJ2-7 and V is TRBV6-5; tentative D call: TRBD2 (6 bases). V lost 4 bases, J lost 2 bases, and 18 bases lay in between. The CDR3 has 16 amino acids. Germline assignment: CDR1 MNHEY and CDR2 SVGAGI. This CDR3 reads CASSLNSGTATYEQYF. CDR3 nucleotide sequence: TGTGCCAGCAGTTTAAATTCCGGGACTGCGACCTACGAGCAGTACTTC.

This sequence joins TRBV6-5 and TRBJ1-1; 8 bases agree with TRBD1. CDR1 and CDR2 from the germline V gene are MNHEY and SVGAGI. Trimming cost V 4 bases and J 5 bases; bases outside gene matches: 6. The CDR3 length is 14 residues. The CDR3 DNA is TGTGCCAGCAGTTTAGGACAGGGAAAGACTGAAGCTTTCTTT. It is translated as CASSLGQGKTEAFF.

The genes are TRBV6-5 and TRBJ1-1; D ambiguous. Germline V gene sequence: CDR1 MNHEY, CDR2 SVGAGI. This CDR3 region has 13 residues. Deletions cut 5 bases from V and 5 bases from J, with 12 bases between. This CDR3 reads CASSPLSGTEAFF. CDR3 coding DNA: TGTGCCAGCAGTCCCTTATCGGGGACTGAAGCTTTCTTT.

The chain joins TRBV7-2 to TRBJ2-7; D uncertain. CDR3 size: 13 residues. The V gene lost 2 bases and the J gene lost 9 bases, with 14 bases spanning the gap. Germline V lookup: CDR1 SGHTA, CDR2 FQGNSA. CDR3 amino acids: CASSLPRVLGQYF. The DNA for the CDR3 is TGTGCCAGCAGCTTACCTAGAGTTCTAGGGCAGTACTTC.

This chain uses TRBV10-1 with TRBJ1-5; the D is unclear. The CDR3 runs 14 residues. V lost 4 bases and J lost 0, with 7 bases in between. Germline V CDR1 and CDR2: WNHNN, SYGVQD (reference sequence). In nucleotides, the CDR3 is TGCGCCAGCAGTGTGAGAGATAGCAATCAGCCCCAGCATTTT. It codes for CASSVRDSNQPQHF.

V usage is TRBV13 and J usage is TRBJ2-5; 7 bases fit TRBD2. The CDR3 has 13 amino acids. CDR1 and CDR2 (germline): PRHDT, FYEKMQ (reference sequence). With 3 bases clipped from V and 5 bases from J, the junction kept 3 bases outside the gene matches. CDR3 nucleotides: TGTGCCAGCAGCTTCCGGGGGGAGGAGACCCAGTACTTC. Translation gives CASSFRGEETQYF.

This chain links TRBV5-1 with TRBJ2-2; D perhaps matches TRBD1 (6 bases). Looked up from germline, CDR1 is SGHRS and CDR2 is YFSETQ. The CDR3 totals 17 residues. Trimming pared 0 bases from V and 0 bases from J, leaving 12 bases between. CDR3 in amino acids: CASSLGGQRSNTGELFF. The CDR3 DNA sequence: TGCGCCAGCAGCTTGGGCGGACAGAGATCGAACACCGGGGAGCTGTTTTTT. Complete variable domain (other parts from reference TRBV5-1 and TRBJ2-2): KAGVTQTPRYLIKTRGQQVTLSCSPISGHRSVSWYQQTPGQGLQFLFEYFSETQRNKGNFPGRFSGRQFSNSRSEMNVSTLELGDSALYLCASSLGGQRSNTGELFFGEGSRLTVL.

The rearrangement links TRBV29-1 to TRBJ2-3; TRBD2 matches 9 bases. In germline, CDR1 is SQVTM, CDR2 ANQGSEA. The CDR3 totals 16 residues. Trimming at V came to 7 bases and at J to 2 bases, leaving 13 bases not matched to a gene. The CDR3 sequence: CSARGLAGTSTDTQYF. CDR3 sequence (DNA): TGCAGCGCCAGGGGTCTAGCGGGGACCTCCACAGATACGCAGTATTTT.

This chain uses TRBV5-1 with TRBJ2-3, with 8 bases aligning to TRBD1. With V trimmed by 5 bases and J by 5 bases, 10 bases remained unmatched. The CDR3 runs 15 residues. Germline CDR1 reads SGHRS; CDR2 reads YFSETQ. This CDR3 reads CASRDGQGWVDTQYF. The CDR3 region has the DNA TGCGCCAGCAGAGACGGACAGGGTTGGGTAGATACGCAGTATTTT.

The CDR3 nucleotides are TGTGCCAGCAGACCCGGGGGTGAGCAAGAGACCCAGTACTTC. Its protein product is CASRPGGEQETQYF. V and J are TRBV6-6 and TRBJ2-5; D is possibly TRBD2 (6 bases). The CDR3 is 14 amino acids. Germline V lookup: CDR1 MNHNY, CDR2 SVGAGI (reference sequence). Trimming cost V 6 bases and J 2 bases, with 13 bases left between them.

The chain links TRBV7-2 to TRBJ2-1; 7 bases align to TRBD2. CDR3 length: 14 amino acids. Germline lookup yields CDR1 SGHTA and CDR2 FQGNSA. The junction had 11 bases not matched to a gene; V was cut back by 6 bases and J by 9 bases. The CDR3 reads CASRAGEGLGEQFF. CDR3 in DNA: TGTGCCAGCAGGGCGGGAGAGGGGCTAGGTGAGCAGTTCTTC.

J is TRBJ2-6 and V is TRBV28; tentatively, D is TRBD1 (6 bases). Trimming stripped 7 bases from V and 0 bases from J, with 13 bases between. The CDR3 consists of 16 residues. Germline V gene sequence: CDR1 MDHEN, CDR2 SYDVKM. In DNA form, the CDR3 reads TGTGCCAGCAACACAGGGTTCCCCTCTGGGGCCAACGTCCTGACTTTC. Its translation: CASNTGFPSGANVLTF.

CDR3 sequence (DNA): TGTGCCAGCAGTTCCCTATTTTCACAGTACTTC. Protein sequence: CASSSLFSQYF. This chain joins TRBV27 and TRBJ2-7; D gene uncertain. With 4 bases removed from V and 10 bases from J, the gap between germline ends came to 11 bases. CDR1 and CDR2 (germline): MNHEY, SMNVEV (reference sequence). CDR3 length: 11 residues.

This clone was seen a few times. This chain uses TRBV19 with TRBJ2-4; 7 positions match TRBD1. CDR1 LNHDA and CDR2 SQIVND come from the germline V gene (reference sequence). J was trimmed by 0 bases and V by 6 bases; bases with no gene match: 8. The CDR3 contains 16 residues. The CDR3 loop reads CASRSQGYLAKNIQYF. The CDR3 region has the DNA TGTGCCAGTAGATCACAGGGGTATCTAGCCAAAAACATTCAGTACTTC.

J is TRBJ1-2 and V is TRBV6-5, with D uncertain. V was pared by 0 bases and J by 6 bases, with 8 bases between. The CDR3 is made up of 13 amino acids. The germline CDR1 and CDR2 sequences are MNHEY and SVGAGI. CDR3 sequence reads: CASSYSFSDGYTF. CDR3 in DNA: TGTGCCAGCAGTTACTCGTTTTCTGATGGCTACACCTTC.

The chain employs TRBV2 and TRBJ2-5; 14 nucleotides line up with TRBD2. The junction had 10 bases not matched to a gene; V was cut back by 6 bases and J by 13 bases. Germline V gene data show CDR1 as SNHLY and CDR2 as FYNNEI. The CDR3 totals 14 residues. For the CDR3, the DNA is TGTGCCAGCAGCCCCGGGGGACTAGCGGGGGACTGGTACTTC. The encoded protein is CASSPGGLAGDWYF.

The J gene is TRBJ2-5, the V gene TRBV15, with 12 bases lining up with TRBD2. This CDR3 comprises 18 residues. Germline V gene data show CDR1 as LNHNV and CDR2 as YYDKDF (reference sequence). J was trimmed by 0 bases and V by 7 bases; bases with no gene match: 12. The CDR3 DNA reads TGTGCCACCAAAGAGACTAGCGGGGGCCCTTGGTACCAAGAGACCCAGTACTTC. Translating it yields CATKETSGGPWYQETQYF.

The chain employs TRBV10-2 and TRBJ1-3; unclear D gene. With 8 bases removed from V and 9 bases from J, the gap between germline ends came to 17 bases. The CDR3 runs to 13 residues. From germline, CDR1 is WSHSY and CDR2 SAAADI. This chain's CDR3 is CASAERMKSTIYF. In DNA, the CDR3 is TGCGCCAGCGCCGAGCGTATGAAAAGCACCATATATTTT.

CDR3 protein: CASSLGTGVANEKLFF. The CDR3 DNA reads TGTGCCAGCAGCTTAGGGACAGGCGTTGCTAATGAAAAACTGTTTTTT. This chain links TRBV11-2 with TRBJ1-4; 7 bases agree with TRBD1. V shed 1 base and J 3 bases; nucleotides not matched to a gene: 5. Germline CDR1 reads SGHAT; CDR2 reads FQNNGV. This CDR3 comprises 16 residues.

CDR3 nucleotides: TGTGCCAGCAGCTTATCCCGGACTAGCGGGAGCCTCCATGAGCAGTTCTTC. It specifies CASSLSRTSGSLHEQFF. The V gene is TRBV7-8, the J gene TRBJ2-1; 13 bases are shared with TRBD2. Germline trimming cut 2 bases from V and 8 bases from J; bases unmatched to any gene: 9. The CDR3 sequence is 17 residues long. Germline loops: CDR1 SGHVS, CDR2 FQNEAQ.

This clone was counted once. Additional DNA sequences in this sample encode the identical CDR3. This chain uses TRBV27 with TRBJ1-5; tentatively, D is TRBD1 (5 bases). Germline V lookup: CDR1 MNHEY, CDR2 SMNVEV (reference sequence). The germline V and J ends were trimmed by 2 bases and 7 bases, with 6 bases remaining between them. The CDR3 has 12 residues. This CDR3 is CASSLGGQPQHF. In DNA form, the CDR3 reads TGTGCCAGCAGTTTAGGGGGGCAGCCCCAGCATTTT.

This clone was seen just once. CDR3 in DNA: TGTGCCAGCAGCGCCCGGGAGCGCCATACGCAGTATTTT. Translation gives CASSARERHTQYF. The rearrangement joins TRBV11-1 to TRBJ2-3, with D possibly being TRBD2 (6 bases). Germline V gene lookup returns CDR1 SGHAT and CDR2 FQDESV (reference sequence). V was cut by 5 bases and J by 7 bases, with 13 bases left in between. The CDR3 contains 13 residues.

This clone was detected only a few times. V and J are TRBV7-7 and TRBJ2-1; 11 bases match TRBD2. Germline assignment: CDR1 SSHAT and CDR2 FNYEAQ (reference sequence). The V segment lost 2 bases and the J segment 8 bases; nucleotides outside the gene matches: 5. The CDR3 runs 15 residues. This CDR3 reads CASSLYSGGVYEQFF. CDR3 DNA sequence: TGTGCCAGCAGCTTATATAGCGGGGGGGTCTATGAGCAGTTCTTC. Full variable domain (missing parts from reference TRBV7-7 and TRBJ2-1): GAGVSQSPRYKVTKRGQDVTLRCDPISSHATLYWYQQALGQGPEFLTYFNYEAQPDKSGLPSDRFSAERPEGSISTLTIQRTEQRDSAMYRCASSLYSGGVYEQFFGPGTRLTVL.

This clone showed up just a few times. This CDR3 is also generated by other DNA sequences in the sample. The V call is TRBV5-1, the J call TRBJ2-3; 8 bases fit TRBD1. Germline V lookup: CDR1 SGHRS, CDR2 YFSETQ. The CDR3 extends over 15 amino acids. Unmatched junction bases numbered 2, after V lost 0 bases and J lost 2 bases. This chain's CDR3 is CASSLGQGNTDTQYF. CDR3 DNA sequence: TGCGCCAGCAGCTTGGGACAGGGGAACACAGATACGCAGTATTTT.

The chain has TRBV5-8 and TRBJ1-5; D call uncertain. Germline CDR1 reads SGHTS; CDR2 reads YDEGEE. Between the trimmed V and J ends, which lost 2 bases and 4 bases, there was a span of 7 bases. The CDR3 extends over 13 amino acids. The CDR3, as DNA: TGTGCCAGCAGCTTACGAGGTAATCAGCCCCAGCATTTT. This codes for CASSLRGNQPQHF.

The chain carries TRBV18 and TRBJ1-1; D remains ambiguous. The CDR3 has 16 amino acids. Trimming stripped 5 bases from V and 1 base from J, with 17 bases between. CDR1 is KGHSH, CDR2 LQKENI, per germline. The CDR3 DNA follows: TGTGCCAGCTCAGCTCTCATGACAAACCAGAACACTGAAGCTTTCTTT. Its translation is CASSALMTNQNTEAFF.

J is TRBJ2-3 and V is TRBV19, with TRBD2 matching 7 bases. Germline V lookup: CDR1 LNHDA, CDR2 SQIVND (reference sequence). V shed 6 bases, J shed 4 bases, and the junction held 10 bases outside the gene matches. CDR3 length: 15 residues. The DNA for the CDR3 is TGTGCCAGTAGGGCCCGCGGGGGTCTAGCAGATACGCAGTATTTT. It is translated as CASRARGGLADTQYF.

The chain couples TRBV5-1 to TRBJ2-3; 7 bases match TRBD2. The junction had 10 bases not matched to a gene; V was cut back by 4 bases and J by 5 bases. Germline values: CDR1 SGHRS, CDR2 YFSETQ. This CDR3 comprises 15 residues. CDR3 DNA sequence: TGCGCCAGCAGCGTGCGCGCGGGAGCGGGAGATACGCAGTATTTT. This gives the protein CASSVRAGAGDTQYF.